Below are 13 T cell receptor beta chains sequenced from a single sample in a study of cytomegalovirus exposure and HLA in healthy donors (dated by TCRdb to 2017 to 2019). Libraries were prepared through the immunoSEQ multiplex PCR assay. In TCRdb, the immuneACCESS table is reduced to in-frame sequences with V and J assigned. These tables do not hold every clone; where another copy was compared, an unresolved V gene accounts for under half, and the others remain unexplained. The sample contains 55,000 to 70,000 clones, roughly 90% of them found a single time. Together, the top ten hold approximately 2% of the sample. The sequenced sample was PBMCs. The source is a woman in her 30s in good health and CMV-seronegative.

The chain joins TRBV6-5 to TRBJ1-2; 9 nucleotides line up with TRBD1. The CDR3 has 15 amino acids. The germline CDR1 and CDR2 sequences are MNHEY and SVGAGI. The J segment lost 4 bases and the V segment lost 4 bases, leaving 7 bases of the junction unmatched. The CDR3 sequence is CASSFRQGEFYGYTF. The CDR3 bases are TGTGCCAGCAGTTTTCGACAGGGGGAATTCTATGGCTACACCTTC.

This chain links TRBV5-1 with TRBJ2-5; 9 positions match TRBD1. CDR1 and CDR2 from the germline V gene are SGHRS and YFSETQ. The length of the CDR3 is 14 residues. The V gene end was trimmed by 1 base and the J gene end by 4 bases; junction bases not matched to a gene: 2. CDR3: CASSLTGGAETQYF. DNA for the CDR3: TGCGCCAGCAGCTTGACAGGGGGCGCAGAGACCCAGTACTTC.

The chain couples TRBV7-2 to TRBJ1-1, with TRBD1 identical over 9 bases. The CDR3 extends over 16 amino acids. The V gene end was trimmed by 5 bases and the J gene end by 10 bases; junction bases not matched to a gene: 17. From germline, CDR1 is SGHTA and CDR2 FQGNSA. CDR3 in amino acids: CASSQGTGPQTPGAFF. CDR3 bases: TGTGCCAGCAGCCAGGGGACAGGGCCACAAACCCCCGGAGCTTTCTTT. Complete variable domain (other parts from reference TRBV7-2 and TRBJ1-1): GAGVSQSPSNKVTEKGKDVELRCDPISGHTALYWYRQSLGQGLEFLIYFQGNSAPDKSGLPSDRFSAERTGGSVSTLTIQRTQQEDSAVYLCASSQGTGPQTPGAFFGQGTRLTVV.

This clone appeared a few times. The chain combines TRBV21-1 with TRBJ1-2. TRBV21-1 is reported as a pseudogene. The CDR3 totals 12 residues. CDR3 protein: CATQQSEGGYTF. CDR3 sequence (DNA): TGTGCCACCCAGCAAAGCGAGGGTGGCTACACCTTC.

This clone has only one observation. The chain is built from TRBV19 and TRBJ2-3, with 13 bases identical to TRBD2. CDR3 length equals 16 residues. After removal of 7 bases from V and 3 bases from J, the junction contained 7 bases not matched to a gene. The V gene's germline CDR1 is LNHDA and CDR2 SQIVND (reference sequence). The CDR3 region has the DNA TGTGCCAGTACCCTACTAGCGGGAGGGTCGACAGATACGCAGTATTTT. Translating it yields CASTLLAGGSTDTQYF.

This clone was counted only a few times. V gene TRBV7-8 combines with J gene TRBJ2-1; D uncertain. Trimming took 4 bases from V and 9 from J, leaving 13 bases between them. The CDR3 is 13 residues long. The germline CDR1 and CDR2 sequences are SGHVS and FQNEAQ. The CDR3 loop is CASSSQSFGEQFF. In DNA, the CDR3 is TGTGCCAGCAGCTCGCAAAGCTTCGGTGAGCAGTTCTTC.

The chain uses TRBV23-1 and TRBJ2-1; a possible D gene is TRBD1 (5 bases). TRBV23-1 is annotated as an ORF whose role is uncertain. This CDR3 has 14 amino acids. Trimming cost V 9 bases and J 0 bases, with 12 bases left between them. The CDR3 protein is CASRGQSSYNEQFF. The CDR3 DNA is TGCGCCAGTAGAGGACAAAGCTCCTACAATGAGCAGTTCTTC.

The rearrangement uses TRBV5-1 and TRBJ2-7; TRBD2 might be the D (7 bases). This CDR3 comprises 16 residues. With 3 bases removed from V and 5 bases from J, the gap between germline ends came to 21 bases. Per germline, CDR1 SGHRS and CDR2 YFSETQ. CDR3 loop: CASSSSYLGGPHEQYF. In DNA form, the CDR3 reads TGCGCCAGCAGCTCGTCCTATCTGGGGGGGCCCCACGAGCAGTACTTC.

A single count supports this clone. The rearrangement links TRBV4-3 to TRBJ1-4, with 7 nucleotides matching TRBD1. The CDR3 extends over 18 amino acids. Germline assignment: CDR1 LGHNA and CDR2 YSLEER. Trimming at V came to 1 base and at J to 8 bases, leaving 16 bases not matched to a gene. In DNA form, the CDR3 reads TGCGCCAGCAGCCAAGCACTACAAATCCGACAGGGAAGCGAAAAACTGTTTTTT. It translates to CASSQALQIRQGSEKLFF.

The chain uses TRBV7-9 and TRBJ2-1; D gene uncertain. The CDR3 extends over 14 amino acids. Germline V CDR1 and CDR2: SEHNR, FQNEAQ (reference sequence). V shed 5 bases and J shed 4 bases, with 12 bases lying between them. CDR3 sequence (DNA): TGTGCCAGCAGCCTAGGAAGCGTTTACAATGAGCAGTTCTTC. Its protein is CASSLGSVYNEQFF. The whole variable domain, filled in from reference TRBV7-9 and TRBJ2-1, reads DTGVSQNPRHKITKRGQNVTFRCDPISEHNRLYWYRQTLGQGPEFLTYFQNEAQLEKSRLLSDRFSAERPKGSFSTLEIQRTEQGDSAMYLCASSLGSVYNEQFFGPGTRLTVL.

The chain joins TRBV7-9 to TRBJ2-2, with D maybe TRBD2 (6 bases). The CDR3 sequence is 14 residues long. Trimming left V 5 bases short and J 5 bases short, with 12 bases between. The V gene's germline CDR1 is SEHNR and CDR2 FQNEAQ (reference sequence). Written as DNA, the CDR3 is TGTGCCAGCAGCCGTCTCAGCGGGACCGGGGAGCTGTTTTTT. This gives the protein CASSRLSGTGELFF.

J is TRBJ1-2 and V is TRBV6-5; the D gene is possibly TRBD1 (6 bases). CDR3 length: 12 residues. Trimming shortened V by 6 bases and J by 5 bases, and 10 bases separated the two germline ends. Germline loops: CDR1 MNHEY, CDR2 SVGAGI. For the CDR3, the DNA is TGTGCCAGCAGGACAGGCTTTTATGGCTACACCTTC. Protein sequence: CASRTGFYGYTF.

This chain uses TRBV28 with TRBJ2-7; TRBD1 matches at 9 bases. CDR1 is MDHEN, CDR2 SYDVKM, per germline. This CDR3 has 15 amino acids. V was pared by 3 bases and J by 5 bases, with 8 bases of the junction left unmatched. DNA for the CDR3: TGTGCCAGCAGTTTTGTAGGGACAGGGTCTGACGAGCAGTACTTC. It yields the protein CASSFVGTGSDEQYF. The full variable domain, completed using reference TRBV28 and TRBJ2-7, is DVKVTQSSRYLVKRTGEKVFLECVQDMDHENMFWYRQDPGLGLRLIYFSYDVKMKEKGDIPEGYSVSREKKERFSLILESASTNQTSMYLCASSFVGTGSDEQYFGPGTRLTVT.